These 17 T cell receptor beta chains came from one sample sequenced in a study of OX40 agonist ivuxolimab in advanced cancers. Data came from immunoSEQ multiplex PCR; TCRdb stores just in-frame clones and leaves some out. The sample has around 60,000 clones, under 95% seen once. The input for sequencing was CD4+ or CD8+ T cells sorted from blood, taken in a trial of the OX40 agonist ivuxolimab. The receptors here all came from an adult with an advanced solid tumor such as melanoma, head and neck, liver or kidney cancer.

This chain joins TRBV4-1 and TRBJ2-1, with a tentative D call TRBD1 (6 bases). The V end was cut by 0 bases, the J end by 7 bases, with 19 bases between. From germline, CDR1 is MGHRA and CDR2 YSYEKL. The CDR3 consists of 17 residues. The CDR3 nucleotides are TGCGCCAGCAGCCAAGAATGGGGCAGGGGAAGAGGGAATGAGCAGTTCTTC. This gives the protein CASSQEWGRGRGNEQFF.

This clone is labeled medium-sized (0.01 to 0.1%). This chain connects TRBV6-1 to TRBJ2-2; TRBD2 aligns across 10 bases. V shed 4 bases and J 8 bases; nucleotides not matched to a gene: 7. Germline assignment: CDR1 MNHNS and CDR2 SASEGT. This CDR3 region has 15 residues. The CDR3 sequence is CASSVEAGGPGELFF. Here the CDR3 DNA reads TGTGCCAGCAGTGTAGAAGCGGGAGGGCCGGGGGAGCTGTTTTTT.

The V gene is TRBV6-4, the J gene TRBJ1-2; 7 bases match TRBD1. J lost 5 bases, V lost 2 bases, and 5 bases had no gene match. CDR3 length: 14 amino acids. The germline CDR1 and CDR2 sequences are MRHNA and SNTAGT. The CDR3 sequence is CASSDPGQTYGYTF. The CDR3 DNA reads as TGTGCCAGCAGTGACCCGGGACAGACTTATGGCTACACCTTC.

Here the CDR3 reads CASSPPGVHYEQYF. CDR3 DNA sequence: TGTGCCAGCAGCCCCCCGGGGGTGCACTACGAGCAGTACTTC. The chain carries TRBV11-2 and TRBJ2-7; TRBD2 might be the D (6 bases). CDR3 length equals 14 residues. The germline V gene has CDR1 SGHAT and CDR2 FQNNGV. V lost 5 bases to trimming and J lost 3 bases, with 14 bases between them.

V gene TRBV7-9 combines with J gene TRBJ2-1; TRBD2 aligns across 7 bases. Germline V lookup: CDR1 SEHNR, CDR2 FQNEAQ (reference sequence). The CDR3 length is 12 residues. V dropped 3 bases and J dropped 9; count of bases not matched to a gene: 2. CDR3 coding DNA: TGTGCCAGCAGCTTTAGCGGGCCTGAGCAGTTCTTC. Its translation: CASSFSGPEQFF.

This sequence joins TRBV5-1 and TRBJ2-1; 13 nucleotides agree with TRBD2. The CDR3 is made up of 21 amino acids. Per the germline V gene, CDR1 is SGHRS and CDR2 is YFSETQ. Germline trimming cut 4 bases from V and 1 base from J; bases unmatched to any gene: 17. CDR3 protein: CASSTGQGRTSGSLSYNEQFF. In DNA, the CDR3 is TGCGCCAGCAGCACGGGACAGGGCAGGACTAGCGGGAGTCTGTCCTACAATGAGCAGTTCTTC.

The chain carries TRBV7-9 and TRBJ2-1; unclear D gene. Trimming stripped 3 bases from V and 15 bases from J, with 18 bases between. Germline CDR1 reads SEHNR; CDR2 reads FQNEAQ (reference sequence). The CDR3 extends over 13 amino acids. As DNA, the CDR3 is TGTGCCAGCAGCTTCGTTTCCGGACCATCCTGGTTCTTC. Translating gives CASSFVSGPSWFF.

This chain joins TRBV6-6 and TRBJ2-3; perhaps D is TRBD1 or TRBD2 (6 bases each). V was cut by 0 bases and J by 6 bases, with 10 bases left in between. The germline V gene encodes CDR1 MNHNY and CDR2 SVGAGI (reference sequence). The CDR3 is made up of 14 amino acids. Written as DNA, the CDR3 is TGTGCCAGCAGTTACTCGAGGGGGAGGGATACGCAGTATTTT. This encodes CASSYSRGRDTQYF.

The chain carries TRBV27 and TRBJ2-1, with D unresolved. This CDR3 comprises 16 residues. The germline CDR1 and CDR2 sequences are MNHEY and SMNVEV (reference sequence). V was pared by 0 bases and J by 0 bases, with 9 bases between. CDR3: CASSLSSVSSYNEQFF. CDR3 bases: TGTGCCAGCAGTTTATCATCTGTGAGCTCCTACAATGAGCAGTTCTTC.

The chain is built from TRBV19 and TRBJ2-1; the D call may be TRBD1 or TRBD2 (5 bases each). The CDR3 consists of 16 residues. The germline gives CDR1 LNHDA, CDR2 SQIVND (reference sequence). The germline V and J ends were trimmed by 0 bases and 9 bases, with 18 bases remaining between them. CDR3 coding DNA: TGTGCCAGTAGTATAGAGGGGGTGGGAAGGGAGCCTGAGCAGTTCTTC. Amino acids: CASSIEGVGREPEQFF.

The chain recombines TRBV29-1 with TRBJ2-2; no reliable D call. The CDR3 has 14 residues. Germline loops: CDR1 SQVTM, CDR2 ANQGSEA. The V gene lost 3 bases and the J gene lost 3 bases, with 11 bases spanning the gap. The CDR3 DNA follows: TGCAGCGTTGACCTTTCCCGGGACACCGGGGAGCTGTTTTTT. Amino acid sequence: CSVDLSRDTGELFF.

In its sample, this clone was seen once. The rearrangement links TRBV5-1 to TRBJ2-7; D gene ambiguous. This CDR3 has 11 residues. The V gene's germline CDR1 is SGHRS and CDR2 YFSETQ. Trimming pared 4 bases from V and 7 bases from J, leaving 9 bases between. This chain's CDR3 is CASSGPGEQYF. The CDR3 DNA sequence: TGCGCCAGCAGCGGGCCCGGGGAGCAGTACTTC.

CDR3 amino acids: CASSTPTSGYNEQFF. The CDR3 DNA reads TGTGCCAGCAGCACCCCGACTAGCGGCTACAATGAGCAGTTCTTC. This rearrangement joins TRBV11-3 to TRBJ2-1, with 9 bases that match TRBD2. The CDR3 loop spans 15 amino acids. Germline trimming cut 5 bases from V and 3 bases from J; bases unmatched to any gene: 5. In germline, CDR1 is SGHNT, CDR2 YENEEA.

Notes on this clone: Sequence at one end of the junction differs from germline and may be a read error. This chain uses TRBV4-1 with TRBJ2-5; 8 positions agree with TRBD1. CDR3 length: 15 residues. Germline CDR1 is MGHRA and CDR2 is YSYEKL. The CDR3 here is CASSQDRGVRKTQYF. CDR3 nucleotide sequence: TGCGCCAGCAGTCAAGACAGGGGAGTCAGAAAGACCCAGTACTTC.

The V and J genes are TRBV10-3 and TRBJ2-7; D is ambiguous. V was pared by 0 bases and J by 8 bases, with 11 bases between. The CDR3 contains 13 residues. Germline V gives CDR1 ENHRY, CDR2 SYGVKD. The CDR3 nucleotides read TGTGCCATCAGTGAGTCGCTCGAGAGCAAGCAGTACTTC. As protein: CAISESLESKQYF.

The gene calls are TRBV18 and TRBJ1-6, with 7 bases matching TRBD1. The J segment lost 11 bases and the V segment lost 3 bases, leaving 13 bases of the junction unmatched. Germline CDR1 and CDR2: KGHSH and LQKENI. The length of the CDR3 is 16 residues. CDR3 protein: CASSPGDSSSSAPLHF. The CDR3 DNA sequence: TGTGCCAGCTCACCGGGGGACAGTTCTAGTAGTGCACCCCTCCACTTT.

The chain links TRBV7-9 to TRBJ2-2, with 7 bases lining up with TRBD1. The CDR3 extends over 16 amino acids. From germline, CDR1 is SEHNR and CDR2 FQNEAQ (reference sequence). V lost 5 bases and J lost 0; bases outside the gene matches: 6. The CDR3 DNA sequence: TGTGCCAGCAGCGTAACCGGGACAGCGAACACCGGGGAGCTGTTTTTT. Amino acid sequence: CASSVTGTANTGELFF.